The 21 T cell receptor beta chains below come from one sample, sequenced in a study of response to subunit inactivated influenza vaccine. TCRdb independently ran MiXCR on the RT-PCR reads; one entry per CDR3 protein. Altogether hundreds of thousands of distinct CDR3 sequences are present, roughly 25% being singletons, with the ten largest covering 1.5% to 2%. Sequences were derived from CD4+ T cells sorted from PBMCs, sampled approximately 5 days after vaccination. Receptor source: a man aged 50 to 60 who received an inactivated influenza vaccine.

This clonotype was found a few times. The chain has TRBV20-1 and TRBJ2-2, with D unresolved. CDR1 DFQATT and CDR2 SNEGSKA come from the germline V gene (reference sequence). Trimming removed 6 bases from V and 2 bases from J, with 10 bases in between. This CDR3 comprises 13 residues. CDR3 in DNA: TGCAGTGCCGTAACCTTCAACACCGGGGAGCTGTTTTTT. Translation: CSAVTFNTGELFF.

The rearrangement uses TRBV18 and TRBJ2-1, with D possibly matching TRBD2 (5 bases). Per germline, CDR1 KGHSH and CDR2 LQKENI. With 4 bases removed from V and 3 bases from J, the gap between germline ends came to 7 bases. The CDR3 totals 13 residues. CDR3 region: CASSREIYNEQFF. The CDR3 nucleotides read TGTGCCAGCTCACGGGAGATCTACAATGAGCAGTTCTTC. The full variable domain, completed using reference TRBV18 and TRBJ2-1, is NAGVMQNPRHLVRRRGQEARLRCSPMKGHSHVYWYRQLPEEGLKFMVYLQKENIIDESGMPKERFSAEFPKEGPSILRIQQVVRGDSAAYFCASSREIYNEQFFGPGTRLTVL.

This clonotype was seen more than once but under ten times. The rearrangement uses TRBV30 and TRBJ2-2; TRBD1 or TRBD2 may be the D gene (5 bases each). The CDR3 is made up of 11 amino acids. V lost 3 bases and J lost 14, with 13 bases in between. CDR1 and CDR2 (germline): GTSNPN, SVGIG (reference sequence). CDR3 bases: TGTGCCTGGAGCGGGACCGCAAGACTGTTTTTT. Translation gives CAWSGTARLFF.

This chain links TRBV7-2 with TRBJ2-3, with 12 bases aligning to TRBD2. In germline, CDR1 is SGHTA, CDR2 FQGNSA. V gave up 0 bases and J gave up 1 base; unmatched junction bases: 8. The CDR3 contains 19 residues. CDR3 protein: CASSLAWLAGGRGTDTQYF. In DNA form, the CDR3 reads TGTGCCAGCAGCTTAGCTTGGCTAGCGGGGGGGCGGGGCACAGATACGCAGTATTTT.

The chain employs TRBV11-2 and TRBJ1-5; D is perhaps TRBD1 (5 bases). Looked up from germline, CDR1 is SGHAT and CDR2 is FQNNGV. The V end was cut by 0 bases, the J end by 7 bases, with 13 bases between. This CDR3 has 15 residues. CDR3 nucleotide sequence: TGTGCCAGCAGCTTAGATACGGGGAGGGGACAGCCCCAGCATTTT. This encodes CASSLDTGRGQPQHF.

V gene TRBV27 combines with J gene TRBJ2-1; the match to TRBD2 covers 10 bases. The CDR3 consists of 16 residues. Unmatched junction bases numbered 6, after V lost 5 bases and J lost 2 bases. Germline V lookup: CDR1 MNHEY, CDR2 SMNVEV (reference sequence). The CDR3 DNA reads as TGTGCCAGCAGTCTAGCGGGAGCGGGCCCCTACAATGAGCAGTTCTTC. The encoded protein is CASSLAGAGPYNEQFF.

V and J are TRBV20-1 and TRBJ1-4; 9 bases are shared with TRBD1. This CDR3 has 16 residues. Germline V gene data show CDR1 as DFQATT and CDR2 as SNEGSKA (reference sequence). Unmatched junction bases numbered 14, after V lost 4 bases and J lost 8 bases. The chain's CDR3 is CSANPPLQGAREKLFF. Here the CDR3 DNA reads TGCAGTGCTAATCCTCCCCTACAGGGGGCGAGAGAAAAACTGTTTTTT.

The gene calls are TRBV30 and TRBJ2-5, with D perhaps matching TRBD1 (5 bases). Germline loops: CDR1 GTSNPN, CDR2 SVGIG (reference sequence). This CDR3 region has 13 residues. Trimming shortened V by 0 bases and J by 4 bases, and 9 bases separated the two germline ends. CDR3 loop: CAWSVQVGETQYF. CDR3 coding DNA: TGTGCCTGGAGTGTACAGGTGGGAGAGACCCAGTACTTC. Variable domain in full (rest from reference TRBV30 and TRBJ2-5): SQTIHQWPATLVQPVGSPLSLECTVEGTSNPNLYWYRQAAGRGLQLLFYSVGIGQISSEVPQNLSASRPQDRQFILSSKKLLLSDSGFYLCAWSVQVGETQYFGPGTRLLVL.

This chain joins TRBV5-1 and TRBJ1-1; D unclear. The CDR3 length is 14 residues. Per the germline V gene, CDR1 is SGHRS and CDR2 is YFSETQ. The V end was cut by 3 bases, the J end by 5 bases, with 14 bases between. CDR3 residues: CASSSEQWRTEAFF. The CDR3 DNA sequence: TGCGCCAGCAGCTCAGAACAGTGGCGGACTGAAGCTTTCTTT.

The V call is TRBV5-1, the J call TRBJ2-4; 8 positions match TRBD1. Germline lookup yields CDR1 SGHRS and CDR2 YFSETQ. V dropped 1 base and J dropped 9; count of bases not matched to a gene: 6. The CDR3 is 14 residues long. CDR3 coding DNA: TGCGCCAGCAGCTTGACTGGGACAGGCAGCATTCAGTACTTC. Protein product: CASSLTGTGSIQYF.

Written as DNA, the CDR3 is TGTGCCAGCAGCAGACAGACAGGGCACACCGGGGAGCTGTTTTTT. It is translated as CASSRQTGHTGELFF. The chain is built from TRBV7-9 and TRBJ2-2, with 7 positions matching TRBD1. CDR1 SEHNR and CDR2 FQNEAQ come from the germline V gene (reference sequence). V lost 5 bases and J lost 3; bases outside the gene matches: 6. This CDR3 is built from 15 residues.

The CDR3 spells CASSEKLAANEQFF. The CDR3 region has the DNA TGTGCCAGCAGTGAAAAACTAGCGGCTAATGAGCAGTTCTTC. This chain joins TRBV25-1 and TRBJ2-1; 8 bases match TRBD2. CDR3 length: 14 residues. Germline V gene sequence: CDR1 MGHDK, CDR2 SYGVNS. With 2 bases clipped from V and 7 bases from J, the junction kept 4 bases outside the gene matches.

The rearrangement uses TRBV20-1 and TRBJ2-1; 13 bases fit TRBD2. J was trimmed by 5 bases and V by 6 bases; bases with no gene match: 7. The length of the CDR3 is 15 residues. Germline CDR1 DFQATT, CDR2 SNEGSKA (reference sequence). The CDR3 region is CSAKPGTSGNNEQFF. The CDR3 nucleotides are TGCAGTGCCAAACCCGGGACTAGCGGGAACAATGAGCAGTTCTTC.

A note on this clonotype: A much larger clone is a single base away; this may be a read error. The V and J genes are TRBV4-3 and TRBJ2-5; possibly TRBD2 for D (5 bases). Germline-derived CDR1 and CDR2 are LGHNA and YSLEER. Trimming shortened V by 3 bases and J by 5 bases, and 13 bases separated the two germline ends. The CDR3 length is 14 residues. The CDR3 nucleotides read TGCGCCAGCAGCCATAGGACTCGCGGGGAGACCCAGTACTTC. Amino acids: CASSHRTRGETQYF.

The chain uses TRBV10-3 and TRBJ2-7, with D tentatively TRBD2 (6 bases). Germline V gene data show CDR1 as ENHRY and CDR2 as SYGVKD. The germline V and J ends were trimmed by 2 bases and 5 bases, with 16 bases remaining between them. CDR3 size: 15 residues. The CDR3 spells CAISEDAGNGDEQYF. The CDR3 region has the DNA TGTGCCATCAGTGAGGATGCGGGGAATGGGGACGAGCAGTACTTC.

The sample holds a few counts of this clonotype. V is TRBV4-3 and J is TRBJ2-1, with D possibly TRBD1 on 5 matching bases. Germline assignment: CDR1 LGHNA and CDR2 YSLEER. This CDR3 has 15 amino acids. Trimming took off 4 bases at V and 3 bases at J, with 13 bases between the two ends. The CDR3 coding sequence is TGCGCCAGCAGCCCGCACTCGACAGACTACAATGAGCAGTTCTTC. Amino acids: CASSPHSTDYNEQFF.

The chain combines TRBV18 with TRBJ1-6, with D unresolved. This CDR3 comprises 15 residues. The V gene lost 3 bases and the J gene lost 5 bases, with 11 bases spanning the gap. The germline gives CDR1 KGHSH, CDR2 LQKENI. CDR3 DNA sequence: TGTGCCAGCTCACCTAATGGACTGAATAATTCACCCCTCCACTTT. It translates to CASSPNGLNNSPLHF. Filled out from reference TRBV18 and TRBJ1-6, the complete variable domain reads NAGVMQNPRHLVRRRGQEARLRCSPMKGHSHVYWYRQLPEEGLKFMVYLQKENIIDESGMPKERFSAEFPKEGPSILRIQQVVRGDSAAYFCASSPNGLNNSPLHFGNGTRLTVT.

The CDR3 coding sequence is TGTGCCAGCAGGCCCTCGGGTCAGCCCCAGCATTTT. Encoded protein: CASRPSGQPQHF. The genes are TRBV6-1 and TRBJ1-5; no firm D call. This CDR3 spans 12 amino acids. Per the germline V gene, CDR1 is MNHNS and CDR2 is SASEGT. V dropped 6 bases and J dropped 6 bases, with 9 bases sitting between them.

CDR3 region: CASSKVEFTDTQYF. The DNA for the CDR3 is TGTGCCAGCAGTAAAGTGGAGTTCACAGATACGCAGTATTTT. The V gene is TRBV28, the J gene TRBJ2-3, with unresolved D. Germline CDR1 and CDR2: MDHEN and SYDVKM. Trimming stripped 5 bases from V and 2 bases from J, with 11 bases between. CDR3 length: 14 amino acids.

This clonotype was seen just once. This chain joins TRBV7-2 and TRBJ2-7; D is uncertain. The CDR3 is made up of 13 amino acids. With 3 bases removed from V and 2 bases from J, the gap between germline ends came to 8 bases. Germline-derived CDR1 and CDR2 are SGHTA and FQGNSA. The CDR3 DNA is TGTGCCAGCAGCTTCCAGCAAACCTACGAGCAGTACTTC. It specifies CASSFQQTYEQYF.

This chain connects TRBV2 to TRBJ2-7; D might be TRBD1 or TRBD2, each matching 5 bases. V was clipped by 10 bases and J by 0 bases, with 13 bases between them. This CDR3 spans 13 amino acids. CDR1 is SNHLY, CDR2 FYNNEI, per germline. The DNA for the CDR3 is TGTGCCACCGTTTGGGGGAACTCCTACGAGCAGTACTTC. Protein sequence: CATVWGNSYEQYF.